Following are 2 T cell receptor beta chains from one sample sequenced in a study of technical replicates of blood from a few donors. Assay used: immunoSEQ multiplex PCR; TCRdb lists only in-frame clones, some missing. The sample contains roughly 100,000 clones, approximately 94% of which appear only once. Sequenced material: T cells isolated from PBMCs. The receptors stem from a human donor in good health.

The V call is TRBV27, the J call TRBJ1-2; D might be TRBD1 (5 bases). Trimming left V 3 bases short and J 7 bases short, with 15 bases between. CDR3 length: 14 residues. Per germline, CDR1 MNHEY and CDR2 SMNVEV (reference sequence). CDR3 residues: CASSLGGGWGGYTF. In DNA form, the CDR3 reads TGTGCCAGCAGTTTGGGGGGGGGATGGGGTGGCTACACCTTC.

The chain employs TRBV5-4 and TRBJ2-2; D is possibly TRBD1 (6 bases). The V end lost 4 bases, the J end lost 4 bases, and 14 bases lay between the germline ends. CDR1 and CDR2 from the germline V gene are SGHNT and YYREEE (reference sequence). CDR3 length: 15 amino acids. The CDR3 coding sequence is TGTGCCAGCAGCCGATCAGGGGCACGCACCGGGGAGCTGTTTTTT. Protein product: CASSRSGARTGELFF.